This TCR beta chain was identified in a study of blood T cells in healthy people across ages. The study's findings and limits: It was the long-lived donors that had more naive CD4+ cells and higher diversity than aged donors.

The authors ran a second PCR of about 7 to 12 cycles using a sample-barcoded 5' primer and a J-beta primer mix. TCRdb called the 5' RACE reads again in MiXCR, with one record for every CDR3 protein. The sample contains hundreds of thousands of distinct CDR3 sequences, 21% of which appear only once. This clonotype was detected once. Its antigen remains unknown. Germline trimming cut 3 bases from V and 3 bases from J; bases unmatched to any gene: 9. This CDR3 contains 16 residues. Germline V CDR1 and CDR2: LGHDT, YNNKEL (reference sequence). The chain combines TRBV3-1 with TRBJ2-7, with 9 positions matching TRBD2. The origin of this receptor is a man in his 70s in good health. Sequencing input: blood. CDR3 DNA sequence: TGTGCCAGCAGCCATGCCTCCGGGACTAGCTTCTACGAGCAGTACTTC. It encodes CASSHASGTSFYEQYF.